This record concerns one T cell receptor (beta chain) sequence. The data belong to a study of blood T cell repertoires in COVID-19. Data came from immunoSEQ multiplex PCR; TCRdb stores just in-frame clones and leaves some out. The sample shows some 290,000 clones, about 90% of them seen only once. CDR1 is SGHTA, CDR2 FQGNSA, per germline. The CDR3 is made up of 14 amino acids. The V gene lost 5 bases and the J gene lost 2 bases, with 12 bases spanning the gap. This receptor was identified in a woman in her twenties or thirties with COVID-19, enrolled during active disease. The rearrangement joins TRBV7-2 to TRBJ2-5; D may be TRBD2 (6 bases). Source material: peripheral blood. CDR3: CASSRDGGQETQYF. The CDR3 DNA reads TGTGCCAGCAGCCGGGACGGAGGGCAAGAGACCCAGTACTTC.